Shown below are 13 T cell receptor beta chains from a single sample sequenced in a study of CD8+ T cells in alopecia areata. It was cDNA, reverse transcribed from extracted RNA, that served as the sequencing template. Produced via immunoSEQ multiplex PCR; TCRdb's table is partial and in-frame only. The top ten hold 36% of the sample, which has about 150,000 clones, approximately 56% seen once. Sequencing was carried out using CD8+ T cells sorted from blood. The source of these receptors is a human donor in good health.

V is TRBV11-2 and J is TRBJ1-2; maybe TRBD1 (5 bases). The CDR3 loop spans 13 amino acids. Germline loops: CDR1 SGHAT, CDR2 FQNNGV. V was clipped by 3 bases and J by 4 bases, with 9 bases between them. The CDR3 coding sequence is TGTGCCAGCAGCTTGGGACTGTCCTATGGCTACACCTTC. It is translated as CASSLGLSYGYTF.

The chain has TRBV30 and TRBJ2-2; the match to TRBD1 covers 8 bases. J lost 7 bases, V lost 7 bases, and 2 bases had no gene match. Germline loops: CDR1 GTSNPN, CDR2 SVGIG (reference sequence). The CDR3 runs to 11 residues. CDR3 sequence: CASQGDGELFF. The CDR3 DNA reads as TGTGCCTCACAGGGGGACGGGGAGCTGTTTTTT.

This clone was observed a few times. The chain combines TRBV6-6 with TRBJ2-2; D unresolved. The V gene lost 5 bases and the J gene lost 7 bases, with 8 bases spanning the gap. Germline CDR1 reads MNHNY; CDR2 reads SVGAGI (reference sequence). This CDR3 is built from 12 residues. The CDR3 DNA sequence: TGTGCCAGCAGTCTCTTCGGCGGGGAGCTGTTTTTT. The encoded protein is CASSLFGGELFF.

This clone occurred once. The rearrangement links TRBV7-9 to TRBJ2-5, with 7 bases aligning to TRBD2. In germline, CDR1 is SEHNR, CDR2 FQNEAQ (reference sequence). The CDR3 spans 15 residues. Trimming at V came to 3 bases and at J to 5 bases, leaving 9 bases not matched to a gene. In nucleotides, the CDR3 is TGTGCCAGCAGCTTTCGGGAGGAAACTGGGGAGACCCAGTACTTC. This codes for CASSFREETGETQYF.

The chain combines TRBV13 with TRBJ2-7, with D unclear. The germline V gene has CDR1 PRHDT and CDR2 FYEKMQ (reference sequence). The CDR3 covers 15 residues. Trimming took off 6 bases at V and 0 bases at J, with 15 bases between the two ends. CDR3 nucleotide sequence: TGTGCCAGCAGTTTGTCTACTGATGTCTCCTACGAGCAGTACTTC. Translation: CASSLSTDVSYEQYF. The full variable domain, with the rest looked up from reference TRBV13 and TRBJ2-7, is AAGVIQSPRHLIKEKRETATLKCYPIPRHDTVYWYQQGPGQDPQFLISFYEKMQSDKGSIPDRFSAQQFSDYHSELNMSSLELGDSALYFCASSLSTDVSYEQYFGPGTRLTVT.

V and J are TRBV29-1 and TRBJ2-7, with 12 bases fitting TRBD2. CDR1 SQVTM and CDR2 ANQGSEA come from the germline V gene. The V gene end was trimmed by 2 bases and the J gene end by 4 bases; junction bases not matched to a gene: 9. The CDR3 has 16 amino acids. Written as DNA, the CDR3 is TGCAGCGTTGAAATAGCTAGCGGGAGGGCCAAGTACGAGCAGTACTTC. As protein: CSVEIASGRAKYEQYF.

The chain has TRBV18 and TRBJ1-5; D ambiguous. Germline loops: CDR1 KGHSH, CDR2 LQKENI. This CDR3 contains 16 residues. Deletions cut 2 bases from V and 5 bases from J, with 16 bases between. The chain's CDR3 is CASSPSTLRGHQPQHF. The CDR3 DNA reads TGTGCCAGCTCACCATCGACCCTTCGAGGTCATCAGCCCCAGCATTTT.

This chain uses TRBV9 with TRBJ1-2; 8 bases line up with TRBD1. CDR3 length: 12 residues. Trimming took 6 bases from V and 8 from J; bases not matched to a gene: 6. Germline-derived CDR1 and CDR2 are SGDLS and YYNGEE. Here the CDR3 DNA reads TGTGCCAGCAATCAGGGGGCGTACGGCTACACCTTC. Translated, it gives CASNQGAYGYTF.

The chain links TRBV27 to TRBJ2-5; 7 bases line up with TRBD1. The CDR3 covers 13 residues. V shed 4 bases and J 10 bases; nucleotides not matched to a gene: 9. CDR1 MNHEY and CDR2 SMNVEV come from the germline V gene (reference sequence). The CDR3 sequence: CASSSPWTGDQYF. CDR3 DNA sequence: TGTGCCAGCAGTTCACCTTGGACAGGCGACCAGTACTTC.

This clone turned up a few times. This sequence joins TRBV2 and TRBJ2-1; D gene uncertain. V was pared by 4 bases and J by 7 bases, with 14 bases between. CDR1 is SNHLY, CDR2 FYNNEI, per germline. The CDR3 runs 14 residues. The CDR3 bases are TGTGCCAGCAGTGCCCTTGGCGGAGCTAATGAGCAGTTCTTC. Protein product: CASSALGGANEQFF.

This clone was detected a few times. The chain uses TRBV4-1 and TRBJ2-7, with TRBD1 as a possible D gene (6 bases). The V gene lost 1 base and the J gene lost 1 base, with 14 bases spanning the gap. The germline gives CDR1 MGHRA, CDR2 YSYEKL. This CDR3 spans 16 amino acids. The DNA for the CDR3 is TGCGCCAGCAGCCAAGGGTACAGGGACCTGTCCTACGAGCAGTACTTC. It codes for CASSQGYRDLSYEQYF.

This clone was seen a few times. This chain joins TRBV25-1 and TRBJ2-3, with 11 nucleotides matching TRBD2. Germline CDR1 and CDR2: MGHDK and SYGVNS. The trim removed 8 bases at V and 7 bases at J, leaving 8 bases unmatched. The CDR3 loop spans 14 amino acids. The CDR3 is CASAIAGGGNTQYF. The CDR3 bases are TGTGCCAGCGCCATAGCGGGAGGGGGAAATACGCAGTATTTT.

The chain is built from TRBV6-5 and TRBJ2-1; D ambiguous. CDR3 length equals 12 residues. Germline-derived CDR1 and CDR2 are MNHEY and SVGAGI. The ends were cut back, 0 bases at V and 7 bases at J, with 4 bases in the middle. The CDR3 DNA reads TGTGCCAGCAGTTACTCAGGGAATGAGCAGTTCTTC. Amino acids: CASSYSGNEQFF.